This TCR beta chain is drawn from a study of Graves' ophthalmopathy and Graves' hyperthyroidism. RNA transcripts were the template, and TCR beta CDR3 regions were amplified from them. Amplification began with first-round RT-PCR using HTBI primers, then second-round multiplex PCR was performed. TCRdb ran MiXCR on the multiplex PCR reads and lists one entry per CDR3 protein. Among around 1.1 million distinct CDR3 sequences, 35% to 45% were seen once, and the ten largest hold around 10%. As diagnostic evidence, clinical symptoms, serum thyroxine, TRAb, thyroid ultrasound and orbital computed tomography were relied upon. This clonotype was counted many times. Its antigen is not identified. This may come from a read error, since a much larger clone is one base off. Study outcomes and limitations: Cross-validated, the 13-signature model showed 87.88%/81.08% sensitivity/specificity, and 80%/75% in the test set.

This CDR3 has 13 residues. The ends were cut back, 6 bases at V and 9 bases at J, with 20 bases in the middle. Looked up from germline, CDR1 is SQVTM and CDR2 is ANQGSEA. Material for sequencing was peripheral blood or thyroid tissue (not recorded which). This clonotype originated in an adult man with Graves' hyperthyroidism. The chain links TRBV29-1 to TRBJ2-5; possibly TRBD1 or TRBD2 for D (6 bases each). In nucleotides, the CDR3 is TGCAGCGTAGACATACAGGGAGGTGAGGCCCAGTACTTC. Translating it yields CSVDIQGGEAQYF.